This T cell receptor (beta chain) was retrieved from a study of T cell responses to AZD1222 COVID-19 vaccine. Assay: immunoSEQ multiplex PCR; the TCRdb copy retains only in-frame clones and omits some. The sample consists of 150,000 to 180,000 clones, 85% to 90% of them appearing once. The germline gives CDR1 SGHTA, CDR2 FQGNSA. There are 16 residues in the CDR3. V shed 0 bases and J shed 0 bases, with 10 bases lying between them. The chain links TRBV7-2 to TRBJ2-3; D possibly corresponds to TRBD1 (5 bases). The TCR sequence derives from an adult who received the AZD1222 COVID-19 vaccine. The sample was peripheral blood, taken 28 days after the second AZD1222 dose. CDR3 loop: CASSLAAGPSTDTQYF. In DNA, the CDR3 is TGTGCCAGCAGCTTAGCGGCAGGGCCGAGCACAGATACGCAGTATTTT.